The clone carrying this T cell receptor beta chain was observed many times. Its target is not known. An equimolar mix of two oligonucleotides served as the beta constant-region primer for TRBC1 and TRBC2. Ligation attached a single-stranded oligonucleotide with a 12-nucleotide UMI and the SP2 primer to the cDNA 3' end. Nested alpha and beta constant-region primers with the SP2 primer drove four PCR rounds on ligated cDNA. From the UMI-ligation and nested PCR reads, TCRdb called clonotypes with MiXCR, one entry per CDR3 protein. This sample carries 100,000 or so distinct CDR3 sequences, 7% of them seen once, and the ten largest clones take roughly 1.5%. CD4+ T cell IFNgamma after overnight CMV lysate exposure gave donor CMV status. CDR3 size: 15 residues. The germline CDR1 and CDR2 sequences are SNHLY and FYNNEI. With 5 bases removed from V and 2 bases from J, the gap between germline ends came to 15 bases.

These data originate in a study of naive and memory T cell subsets. Study-level points and caveats: Clonotypes are single alpha or beta chains, not paired receptors.

The sample taken for sequencing was central memory CD4+ T cells from blood. J is TRBJ2-5 and V is TRBV2; maybe TRBD2 (6 bases). This receptor was taken from a human donor in good health. DNA for the CDR3: TGTGCCAGCAGTCACCCCGGGGGTTCACAAGAGACCCAGTACTTC. It codes for CASSHPGGSQETQYF.